The present TCR beta chain was sequenced within a study of CD8 T cells in Susac syndrome. Both CD4+ and CD8+ T cells were negatively isolated, and TEMRA cells underwent FACS enrichment. V gave up 2 bases and J gave up 3 bases, with 7 bases separating them. Germline V lookup: CDR1 KGHSH, CDR2 LQKENI. This CDR3 region has 13 residues. About 0.5 to 1 ug RNA was reverse transcribed with random hexamers. The CDR3 of TCR beta was amplified by immunoSEQ multiplex PCR across 54 Vbeta and 13 Jbeta. TCRdb used MiXCR to reprocess the immunoSEQ multiplex PCR reads, holding one entry per CDR3 protein. This sample carries roughly 140,000 distinct CDR3 sequences, 94% of them seen once, and the ten largest clones take about 0.25%.

This chain links TRBV18 with TRBJ2-5; D ambiguous. Sequencing used CD8+ T cells from PBMCs. The TCR sequence derives from a human donor in good health. The CDR3 region is CASSPVSEETQYF. The CDR3 bases are TGTGCCAGCTCACCAGTGAGCGAAGAGACCCAGTACTTC.